The clone carrying this TCR beta chain has a handful of counts. This sample stems from a study of blood T cell repertoires in COVID-19. Study-wide background: Spain, Italy and the United States supplied samples that represented acute and convalescent COVID-19. PBMCs, B-cell-depleted T cells, or T cells provided the cDNA or gDNA that made up the material.

Authors' processing steps: Using reference gene primer amplification, nucleated cell counts were estimated. Libraries were prepared by immunoSEQ multiplex PCR; TCRdb keeps only in-frame clonotypes and omits some of them. The V and J calls and clone size come from that table; D and trimming were worked out from the DNA. The repertoire holds more than 35,000 clones, with about nine tenths as singletons. The CDR3 is made up of 15 amino acids. Germline values: CDR1 SNHLY, CDR2 FYNNEI. The V and J ends lost 11 bases and 2 bases, in that order; junction bases with no gene match: 9. V gene TRBV2 combines with J gene TRBJ2-6; 7 positions agree with TRBD1. Sequencing used peripheral blood. This receptor was taken from a man in his sixties with acute or convalescent COVID-19. CDR3 loop: CARSTGVTGANVLTF. The CDR3 nucleotides are TGTGCCCGTTCCACAGGGGTGACTGGGGCCAACGTCCTGACTTTC.